This T cell receptor beta chain emerged from a study of CD8 T cells in ankylosing spondylitis. Study-wide results and caveats: Certain motif variants had earlier appeared in reactive arthritis synovial fluid and blood. It was reported that disease-linked clones were significantly enriched in matched ankylosing spondylitis synovial fluid. Ankylosing spondylitis blood seemed to carry a telltale TCR beta motif made of fewer than ten highly homologous variants.

The V and J ends lost 4 bases and 2 bases respectively, with 15 bases between them. The CDR3 has 15 amino acids. Germline V gives CDR1 MGHDK, CDR2 SYGVNS. TCRdb re-derived calls from the 5' RACE reads in MiXCR, one entry per CDR3 protein. The table records approximately 300,000 distinct CDR3 sequences, 7.5% to 9% of them present only once. This clonotype was recorded many times. The target antigen is unknown. Specimen: blood, either unsorted or a sorted T cell fraction (not recorded which). This clonotype originated in a male donor with ankylosing spondylitis. The chain has TRBV25-1 and TRBJ2-7; the D gene is possibly TRBD2 (6 bases). CDR3 protein: CASSALGGTTYEQYF. The CDR3 bases are TGTGCCAGCAGTGCCCTGGGGGGAACCACCTACGAGCAGTACTTC.